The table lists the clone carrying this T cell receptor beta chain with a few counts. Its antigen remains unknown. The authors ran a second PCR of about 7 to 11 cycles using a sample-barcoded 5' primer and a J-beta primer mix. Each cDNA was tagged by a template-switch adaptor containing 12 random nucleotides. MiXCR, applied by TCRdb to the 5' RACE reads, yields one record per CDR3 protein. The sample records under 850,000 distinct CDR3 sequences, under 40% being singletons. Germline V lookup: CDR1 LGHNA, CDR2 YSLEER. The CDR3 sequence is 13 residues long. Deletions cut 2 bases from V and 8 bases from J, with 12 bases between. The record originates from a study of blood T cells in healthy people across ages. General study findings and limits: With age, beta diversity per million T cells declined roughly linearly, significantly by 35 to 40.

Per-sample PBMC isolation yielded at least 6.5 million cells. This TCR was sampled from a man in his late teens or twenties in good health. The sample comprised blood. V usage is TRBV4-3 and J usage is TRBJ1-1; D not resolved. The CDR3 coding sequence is TGCGCCAGCAGCCAATACGGACTCGCCGAAGCTTTCTTT. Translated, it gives CASSQYGLAEAFF.